Listed here are 22 T cell receptor beta chains from one sample, sequenced in a study of PD-1 blockade in classical Hodgkin lymphoma. Time point noted: cycle 4 day 1 (C4D1), after more than 5 weeks of nivolumab. Each and every patient relapsed after autologous stem cell transplantation, and patients got differing brentuximab vedotin exposure. Libraries were prepared by immunoSEQ multiplex PCR; TCRdb keeps only in-frame clonotypes and omits some of them. The table records about 90,000 clones, 75% to 85% of them present only once. This specimen was peripheral blood mononuclear cells (PBMCs), taken before the fourth cycle of nivolumab. The receptors come from a human donor with classical Hodgkin lymphoma.

V gene TRBV5-1 combines with J gene TRBJ2-1, with 9 positions matching TRBD1. There are 15 residues in the CDR3. V lost 0 bases, J lost 3 bases, and 1 base stayed unmatched. Germline V gene sequence: CDR1 SGHRS, CDR2 YFSETQ. CDR3 protein: CASSLGDRDYNEQFF. Written as DNA, the CDR3 is TGCGCCAGCAGCTTGGGGGACAGGGACTACAATGAGCAGTTCTTC.

This clone was seen only once. The chain carries TRBV15 and TRBJ1-2, with D possibly TRBD1 on 6 matching bases. CDR3 size: 15 residues. Between the trimmed V and J ends, which lost 0 bases and 2 bases, there was a span of 10 bases. Germline assignment: CDR1 LNHNV and CDR2 YYDKDF (reference sequence). CDR3 coding DNA: TGTGCCACCAGCAGAGATGTCGGGGGCAACTATGGCTACACCTTC. Amino acid sequence: CATSRDVGGNYGYTF.

V gene TRBV25-1 combines with J gene TRBJ2-1; TRBD2 matches at 8 bases. The CDR3 is made up of 14 amino acids. Germline values: CDR1 MGHDK, CDR2 SYGVNS. Trimming at V came to 8 bases and at J to 5 bases, leaving 8 bases not matched to a gene. CDR3: CASARLAGDNEQFF. CDR3 nucleotide sequence: TGTGCCAGCGCCAGGCTAGCGGGTGACAATGAGCAGTTCTTC.

The rearrangement uses TRBV28 and TRBJ2-7, with D possibly being TRBD2 (5 bases). CDR1 is MDHEN, CDR2 SYDVKM, per germline. Between the trimmed V and J ends, which lost 7 bases and 2 bases, there was a span of 18 bases. CDR3 length equals 15 residues. The CDR3 DNA is TGTGCCAGCAATCATCGCCCGGGAAGAACCTACGAGCAGTACTTC. Translating gives CASNHRPGRTYEQYF.

J is TRBJ1-4 and V is TRBV4-2; 10 bases are a match to TRBD1. Trimming at V came to 1 base and at J to 9 bases, leaving 8 bases not matched to a gene. The CDR3 is 16 amino acids. Germline V CDR1 and CDR2: LGHNA, YNFKEQ. CDR3 coding DNA: TGTGCCAGCAGCCAAGGGTCCGGGACAGGGGAACAAAAACTGTTTTTT. Its protein product is CASSQGSGTGEQKLFF.

V and J are TRBV7-2 and TRBJ1-1, with D possibly matching TRBD1 (5 bases). This CDR3 is built from 14 residues. Trimming cost V 2 bases and J 7 bases, with 14 bases left between them. The germline V gene has CDR1 SGHTA and CDR2 FQGNSA. CDR3 nucleotide sequence: TGTGCCAGCAGCTTACGAACGGCCGGGGGTGAAGCTTTCTTT. This codes for CASSLRTAGGEAFF.

V usage is TRBV5-4 and J usage is TRBJ1-1, with 7 bases matching TRBD1. Germline CDR1 reads SGHNT; CDR2 reads YYREEE (reference sequence). The CDR3 totals 14 residues. V was clipped by 0 bases and J by 5 bases; unmatched bases: 4. CDR3 residues: CASSLVDRETEAFF. The CDR3 DNA sequence: TGTGCCAGCAGCTTGGTCGACAGGGAAACTGAAGCTTTCTTT.

The chain links TRBV4-1 to TRBJ2-7; D is possibly TRBD1 or TRBD2 (5 bases each). This CDR3 has 14 amino acids. Trimming took off 0 bases at V and 3 bases at J, with 9 bases between the two ends. The germline gives CDR1 MGHRA, CDR2 YSYEKL. CDR3 in DNA: TGCGCCAGCAGCCAAGATCCGGGACGCTACGAGCAGTACTTC. This encodes CASSQDPGRYEQYF.

CDR3 sequence (DNA): TGTGCCAGCAGCTTCTTTGTAGCGGGCCGCAATGAGCAGTTCTTC. Translation: CASSFFVAGRNEQFF. The chain recombines TRBV7-9 with TRBJ2-1, with TRBD2 identical over 7 bases. The CDR3 spans 15 residues. Germline CDR1 and CDR2: SEHNR and FQNEAQ (reference sequence). Trimming removed 3 bases from V and 6 bases from J; junction bases left unmatched: 8.

This chain links TRBV10-3 with TRBJ2-3, with 9 bases fitting TRBD1. J lost 3 bases, V lost 2 bases, and 9 bases had no gene match. Germline CDR1 ENHRY, CDR2 SYGVKD. The CDR3 length is 17 residues. The CDR3 nucleotides are TGTGCCATCAGTGAGAGCTTGGGACAGGGCGAAACAGATACGCAGTATTTT. Its translation: CAISESLGQGETDTQYF.

The genes are TRBV28 and TRBJ1-5; tentative D call: TRBD1 (5 bases). The ends were cut back, 5 bases at V and 6 bases at J, with 8 bases in the middle. This CDR3 spans 12 amino acids. Looked up from germline, CDR1 is MDHEN and CDR2 is SYDVKM. This CDR3 is CASSTGLQPQHF. CDR3 nucleotides: TGTGCCAGCAGTACAGGTCTTCAGCCCCAGCATTTT.

The chain joins TRBV7-2 to TRBJ1-3, with D perhaps matching TRBD1 (5 bases). Per germline, CDR1 SGHTA and CDR2 FQGNSA. The CDR3 has 18 amino acids. V lost 2 bases and J 5 bases, leaving 22 bases between the germline ends. The CDR3 region has the DNA TGTGCCAGCAGCTTAAGGAGCGCGTTGGGGCAGGCAAGAAACACCATATATTTT. Encoded protein: CASSLRSALGQARNTIYF.

The rearrangement joins TRBV28 to TRBJ2-7; 7 bases are shared with TRBD2. The CDR3 is 14 residues long. In germline, CDR1 is MDHEN, CDR2 SYDVKM. V dropped 6 bases and J dropped 6; count of bases not matched to a gene: 11. CDR3 DNA: TGTGCCAGCAGCCCCCTCGCAGGGAGGGGCGAGCAGTACTTC. This translates into CASSPLAGRGEQYF.

The chain combines TRBV5-5 with TRBJ2-3; D call uncertain. This CDR3 comprises 14 residues. V was trimmed by 6 bases and J by 8 bases, leaving 19 bases between them. Germline-derived CDR1 and CDR2 are SGHKS and YYEKEE (reference sequence). For the CDR3, the DNA is TGTGCCAGCACCAGAACCCCCAAGGAATTTACGCAGTATTTT. Protein product: CASTRTPKEFTQYF.

J is TRBJ2-2 and V is TRBV5-1; D possibly corresponds to TRBD1 (5 bases). From germline, CDR1 is SGHRS and CDR2 YFSETQ. The CDR3 loop spans 15 amino acids. V lost 4 bases, J lost 6 bases, and 16 bases lay in between. For the CDR3, the DNA is TGCGCCAGCAGCCCCCTAGGCAGGGTCGCCGGGGAGCTGTTTTTT. Amino acids: CASSPLGRVAGELFF.

For the CDR3, the DNA is TGTGCCAGCAGGCAACAGGGGATCTATGGCTACACCTTC. This gives the protein CASRQQGIYGYTF. V usage is TRBV2 and J usage is TRBJ1-2, with 7 bases identical to TRBD1. Germline CDR1 and CDR2: SNHLY and FYNNEI. J lost 4 bases, V lost 6 bases, and 5 bases had no gene match. The CDR3 sequence is 13 residues long. Full variable domain (remainder filled in from reference TRBV2 and TRBJ1-2): EPEVTQTPSHQVTQMGQEVILRCVPISNHLYFYWYRQILGQKVEFLVSFYNNEISEKSEIFDDQFSVERPDGSNFTLKIRSTKLEDSAMYFCASRQQGIYGYTFGSGTRLTVV.

This chain links TRBV5-4 with TRBJ2-2; D unresolved. Trimming removed 0 bases from V and 5 bases from J, with 5 bases in between. The CDR3 runs to 13 residues. Germline V gives CDR1 SGHNT, CDR2 YYREEE (reference sequence). The DNA of the CDR3 is TGTGCCAGCAGCTTGGGTAGGACCGGGGAGCTGTTTTTT. The encoded protein is CASSLGRTGELFF.

This chain connects TRBV10-3 to TRBJ2-1; tentative D call: TRBD2 (6 bases). The CDR3 sequence is 13 residues long. The germline V gene encodes CDR1 ENHRY and CDR2 SYGVKD. Trimming stripped 10 bases from V and 6 bases from J, with 16 bases between. This chain's CDR3 is CATQSEEGNEQFF. The CDR3 DNA follows: TGTGCCACCCAGTCGGAGGAGGGCAATGAGCAGTTCTTC.

The V gene is TRBV7-2, the J gene TRBJ2-1; D remains ambiguous. Germline values: CDR1 SGHTA, CDR2 FQGNSA. The CDR3 has 14 residues. Deletions cut 6 bases from V and 7 bases from J, with 16 bases between. CDR3 DNA: TGTGCCAGCAGTCCCCATCCGGCCCTTAATGAGCAGTTCTTC. Translating gives CASSPHPALNEQFF. Variable domain in full (rest from reference TRBV7-2 and TRBJ2-1): GAGVSQSPSNKVTEKGKDVELRCDPISGHTALYWYRQSLGQGLEFLIYFQGNSAPDKSGLPSDRFSAERTGGSVSTLTIQRTQQEDSAVYLCASSPHPALNEQFFGPGTRLTVL.

This clone was seen a single time. The chain has TRBV2 and TRBJ2-7; 11 bases map to TRBD2. Germline-derived CDR1 and CDR2 are SNHLY and FYNNEI. Trimming took 8 bases from V and 0 from J; bases not matched to a gene: 6. The CDR3 has 15 amino acids. In DNA, the CDR3 is TGTGCCAGCCGGGGGGGGACTAGCGGCTCCTACGAGCAGTACTTC. Translating it yields CASRGGTSGSYEQYF.

The chain uses TRBV5-1 and TRBJ1-1, with D possibly matching TRBD1 (5 bases). The CDR3 is 14 residues long. Trimming pared 4 bases from V and 1 base from J, leaving 11 bases between. In germline, CDR1 is SGHRS, CDR2 YFSETQ. The CDR3 coding sequence is TGCGCCAGCAGCACTCCGGGACGGAACACTGAAGCTTTCTTT. This translates into CASSTPGRNTEAFF.

This clone was recorded only once. The CDR3 sequence: CASSVYGGTYNEQFF. The CDR3 DNA follows: TGTGCCAGCAGCGTCTATGGGGGGACCTACAATGAGCAGTTCTTC. This chain connects TRBV9 to TRBJ2-1; maybe TRBD2 (6 bases). V dropped 2 bases and J dropped 2 bases, with 11 bases sitting between them. The CDR3 runs to 15 residues. Germline-derived CDR1 and CDR2 are SGDLS and YYNGEE.